Presented here are 4 T cell receptor beta chains from one specimen sequenced in a study of CD8 T cells in Susac syndrome (dated by TCRdb to about 2019). Library creation used the immunoSEQ multiplex PCR assay. RNA was extracted using the RNeasy kit, and roughly 0.45 to 1 microgram was reverse transcribed with random hexamers. TCRdb ran its own pipeline on the public reads, namely fastp trimming at Q25 and MiXCR clone calling, and kept in-frame beta chains. Here each entry gathers all rows of one CDR3 protein and keeps the most common genes and DNA. Present in this sample are 45,000 to 60,000 distinct CDR3 sequences, roughly 92% of which were seen just once. Around 0.43% of the sample belongs to the ten largest clones. Sequenced: CD8+ T cells from PBMCs. The receptors were gathered from a human donor in good health.

The chain employs TRBV29-1 and TRBJ2-1; TRBD2 aligns across 11 bases. Germline-derived CDR1 and CDR2 are SQVTM and ANQGSEA. The trim removed 4 bases at V and 7 bases at J, leaving 6 bases unmatched. The CDR3 totals 14 residues. In DNA form, the CDR3 reads TGCAGCGTTGGCGGGACTAGCGGCAGTAATGAGCAGTTCTTC. The encoded protein is CSVGGTSGSNEQFF.

This chain joins TRBV5-1 and TRBJ2-7; a weak D match, TRBD1 (5 bases). V lost 2 bases and J 0 bases, leaving 12 bases between the germline ends. The length of the CDR3 is 15 residues. Per the germline V gene, CDR1 is SGHRS and CDR2 is YFSETQ. Here the CDR3 reads CASSFVQGHSYEQYF. CDR3 in DNA: TGCGCCAGCAGCTTTGTCCAGGGCCACTCCTACGAGCAGTACTTC.

This chain links TRBV7-7 with TRBJ2-2; D perhaps matches TRBD2 (5 bases). The germline gives CDR1 SSHAT, CDR2 FNYEAQ (reference sequence). This CDR3 spans 17 amino acids. Between the trimmed V and J ends, which lost 4 bases and 6 bases, there was a span of 21 bases. CDR3 coding DNA: TGTGCCAGCAGCTCGTCTGGAGCGGTAGCCGGTTCCGGGGAGCTGTTTTTT. It is translated as CASSSSGAVAGSGELFF.

V and J are TRBV19 and TRBJ1-1; D is ambiguous. Germline CDR1 reads LNHDA; CDR2 reads SQIVND (reference sequence). The CDR3 is 16 residues long. The ends were cut back, 5 bases at V and 0 bases at J, with 16 bases in the middle. CDR3 DNA sequence: TGTGCCAGTAGTGCAAGGGTGTCGGGTATGAACACTGAAGCTTTCTTT. This translates into CASSARVSGMNTEAFF.